The entry that follows covers one T cell receptor beta chain sequence. Antigen unknown. The source of the sample is a study of CD8 T cells in Susac syndrome. This CDR3 has 12 amino acids. Trimming pared 4 bases from V and 0 bases from J, leaving 3 bases between. Per germline, CDR1 SQVTM and CDR2 ANQGSEA. Sequencing of TCR beta was undertaken in CD8+ and CD4+ T cells derived from blood. Points from the study as a whole: By the study's own acknowledgment, its TCR sequencing and HLA analysis included relatively few individuals.

The RNA, 0.5 to 1 ug, was put through reverse transcription using random hexamers. Amplification of TCR beta CDR3 was carried out by immunoSEQ multiplex PCR, which covered 54 Vbeta and 13 Jbeta segments. MiXCR, run by TCRdb on the immunoSEQ multiplex PCR reads, gives a single entry per CDR3 protein. This sample has about 240,000 distinct CDR3 sequences, with roughly 95% found just once. The chain recombines TRBV29-1 with TRBJ1-4; no clear D. The sequenced sample consisted of CD4+ T cells from PBMCs. This sequence originates from a human donor with Susac syndrome. In DNA form, the CDR3 reads TGCAGCGTTGGGTCAACTAATGAAAAACTGTTTTTT. This translates into CSVGSTNEKLFF.